What follows are 13 T cell receptor beta chains derived from one specimen sequenced in a study of identical twins. TCRdb processed the 5' RACE reads anew with MiXCR; each CDR3 protein has one entry. The sample has around 690,000 distinct CDR3 sequences, roughly 20% seen once. These data also featured in a second study, about T cells expressing NK-cell markers.

The sequenced sample consisted of PBMCs. These receptors all stem from a woman aged 18-35 years in good health.

The V call is TRBV12-5, the J call TRBJ2-3, with D unclear. CDR1 LGHNT and CDR2 FRNRAP come from the germline V gene. V was clipped by 5 bases and J by 2 bases, with 5 bases between them. This CDR3 has 12 residues. CDR3 bases: TGTGCTAGTGGTCCCGACACAGATACGCAGTATTTT. This encodes CASGPDTDTQYF.

The table lists this clonotype with a few counts. This rearrangement joins TRBV7-2 to TRBJ2-7; D is perhaps TRBD2 (6 bases). CDR3 size: 14 residues. In germline, CDR1 is SGHTA, CDR2 FQGNSA. Between the trimmed V and J ends, which lost 3 bases and 7 bases, there was a span of 16 bases. The CDR3 loop reads CASSLGRDPKEQYF. Here the CDR3 DNA reads TGTGCCAGCAGCTTGGGGCGGGACCCCAAGGAGCAGTACTTC.

The rearrangement links TRBV20-1 to TRBJ1-1, with D perhaps matching TRBD1 (5 bases). This CDR3 is 11 amino acids long. Germline V gives CDR1 DFQATT, CDR2 SNEGSKA (reference sequence). The V end was cut by 5 bases, the J end by 8 bases, with 12 bases between. The CDR3 here is CSAADSLEAFF. Written as DNA, the CDR3 is TGCAGTGCTGCTGACAGCTTAGAAGCTTTCTTT.

This clonotype has a handful of counts. The gene calls are TRBV10-3 and TRBJ1-2; D perhaps matches TRBD1 (5 bases). CDR1 is ENHRY, CDR2 SYGVKD, per germline. The V end lost 6 bases, the J end lost 4 bases, and 18 bases lay between the germline ends. The CDR3 loop spans 15 amino acids. The CDR3 DNA sequence: TGTGCCATCAGCCCGACAGTTGCCCCTCCCTATGGCTACACCTTC. Translating gives CAISPTVAPPYGYTF.

This clonotype has just a few counts. The chain is built from TRBV29-1 and TRBJ2-1, with TRBD2 matching 7 bases. V lost 5 bases, J lost 7 bases, and 11 bases stayed unmatched. The V gene's germline CDR1 is SQVTM and CDR2 ANQGSEA. This CDR3 spans 14 amino acids. DNA of the CDR3: TGCAGCGTTACGGCGCGGGAGTTGGTGAATGAGCAGTTCTTC. Protein: CSVTARELVNEQFF.

This clonotype was found a few times. The chain links TRBV29-1 to TRBJ2-5, with no clear D. Trimming took 0 bases from V and 6 from J, leaving 5 bases between them. Germline assignment: CDR1 SQVTM and CDR2 ANQGSEA. The CDR3 covers 11 residues. The CDR3 DNA is TGCAGCGTTGAAGATATACAGACCCAGTACTTC. Encoded protein: CSVEDIQTQYF.

CDR3 protein: CASISSGGGLSQFF. In DNA, the CDR3 is TGTGCCAGCATCTCTAGCGGGGGGGGCCTCAGCCAGTTCTTC. J is TRBJ2-1 and V is TRBV6-2 or TRBV6-3; 12 positions match TRBD2. The germline gives CDR1 MNHEY, CDR2 SVGEGT. The CDR3 length is 14 residues. The junction had 11 bases not matched to a gene; V was cut back by 7 bases and J by 13 bases.

The rearrangement uses TRBV6-1 and TRBJ1-4; D gene unclear. Trimming removed 6 bases at V and 8 bases at J, with 16 bases between. The CDR3 has 14 amino acids. Germline assignment: CDR1 MNHNS and CDR2 SASEGT. The CDR3 loop reads CASSIQPFGEKLFF. The CDR3 DNA reads TGTGCCAGCAGCATACAGCCGTTCGGAGAAAAACTGTTTTTT.

This chain joins TRBV6-6 and TRBJ2-7; D unclear. V was cut by 8 bases and J by 2 bases, with 13 bases left in between. CDR1 is MNHNY, CDR2 SVGAGI, per germline (reference sequence). CDR3 length: 13 residues. This chain's CDR3 is CASHPGGTYEQYF. Written as DNA, the CDR3 is TGTGCCAGCCACCCGGGCGGAACCTACGAGCAGTACTTC.

This clonotype was picked up one time. J is TRBJ2-2 and V is TRBV9; D tentatively reads TRBD1 or TRBD2 (5 bases each). The V end was cut by 4 bases, the J end by 6 bases, with 10 bases between. Germline CDR1 and CDR2: SGDLS and YYNGEE. CDR3 size: 13 residues. The CDR3, as DNA: TGTGCCAGCAGCACTAGGGGAGCCGGGGAGCTGTTTTTT. Protein product: CASSTRGAGELFF.

The rearrangement links TRBV4-2 to TRBJ2-1, with TRBD2 matching over 11 bases. Germline lookup yields CDR1 LGHNA and CDR2 YNFKEQ. V trimming: 2 bases; J trimming: 5 bases; junction bases outside the gene matches: 2. This CDR3 spans 15 amino acids. The CDR3 here is CASSQIAGGDNEQFF. The CDR3 DNA reads as TGTGCCAGCAGCCAAATAGCGGGGGGGGACAATGAGCAGTTCTTC.

The CDR3 protein is CASSLGGSGGNEQFF. The CDR3, as DNA: TGTGCCAGCAGTTTAGGCGGGAGCGGTGGCAATGAGCAGTTCTTC. J is TRBJ2-1 and V is TRBV12-3 or TRBV12-4, with TRBD2 matching 7 bases. Trimming removed 1 base from V and 6 bases from J; junction bases left unmatched: 6. The CDR3 covers 15 residues.

This clonotype was recorded many times. The CDR3 nucleotides read TGCAGTGCAACCTCGACAGTTCAAGAGACCCAGTACTTC. It translates to CSATSTVQETQYF. The chain links TRBV20-1 to TRBJ2-5, with a possible D match to TRBD1 (5 bases). Trimming removed 6 bases from V and 2 bases from J, with 13 bases in between. Looked up from germline, CDR1 is DFQATT and CDR2 is SNEGSKA (reference sequence). The CDR3 totals 13 residues.